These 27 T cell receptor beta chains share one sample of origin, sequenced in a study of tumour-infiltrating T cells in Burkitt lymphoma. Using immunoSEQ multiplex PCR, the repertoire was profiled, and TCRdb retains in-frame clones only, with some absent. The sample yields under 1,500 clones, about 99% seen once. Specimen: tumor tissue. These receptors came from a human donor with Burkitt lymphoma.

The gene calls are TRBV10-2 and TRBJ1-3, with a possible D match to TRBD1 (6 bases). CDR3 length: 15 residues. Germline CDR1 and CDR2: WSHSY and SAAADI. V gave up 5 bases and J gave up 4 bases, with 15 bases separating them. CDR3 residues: CASSTTGNSGNTIYF. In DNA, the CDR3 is TGCGCCAGCAGTACAACAGGGAACTCAGGAAACACCATATATTTT.

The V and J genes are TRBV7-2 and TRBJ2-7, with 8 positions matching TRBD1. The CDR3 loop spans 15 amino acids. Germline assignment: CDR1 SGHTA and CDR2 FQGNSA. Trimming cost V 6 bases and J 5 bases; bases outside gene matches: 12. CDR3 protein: CASRQSGTGPHEQYF. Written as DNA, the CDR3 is TGTGCCAGCAGACAATCCGGGACAGGCCCGCACGAGCAGTACTTC.

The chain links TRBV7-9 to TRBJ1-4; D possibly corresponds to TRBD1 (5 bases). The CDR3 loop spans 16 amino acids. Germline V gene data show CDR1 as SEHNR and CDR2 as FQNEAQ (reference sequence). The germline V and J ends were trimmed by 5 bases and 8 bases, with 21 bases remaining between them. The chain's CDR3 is CASSRLAGGGREKLFF. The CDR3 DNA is TGTGCCAGCAGCCGACTAGCCGGGGGAGGTCGGGAAAAACTGTTTTTT.

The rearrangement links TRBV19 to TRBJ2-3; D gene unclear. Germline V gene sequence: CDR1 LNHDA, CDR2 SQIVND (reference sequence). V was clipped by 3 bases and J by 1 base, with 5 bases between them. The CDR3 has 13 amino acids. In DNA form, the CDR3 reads TGTGCCAGTAGTATGGACGGCACAGATACGCAGTATTTT. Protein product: CASSMDGTDTQYF.

CDR3 loop: CASNPFQGGTEETQYF. CDR3 nucleotides: TGTGCCAGCAACCCGTTCCAGGGAGGGACTGAAGAGACCCAGTACTTC. The chain links TRBV7-9 to TRBJ2-5, with 7 bases identical to TRBD2. The V segment lost 7 bases and the J segment 3 bases; nucleotides outside the gene matches: 14. Germline CDR1 is SEHNR and CDR2 is FQNEAQ (reference sequence). The CDR3 sequence is 16 residues long.

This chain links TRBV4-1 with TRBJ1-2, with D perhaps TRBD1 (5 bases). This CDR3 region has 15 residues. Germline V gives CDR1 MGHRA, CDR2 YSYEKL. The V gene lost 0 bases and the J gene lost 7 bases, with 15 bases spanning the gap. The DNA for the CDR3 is TGCGCCAGCAGCCAAGAGTGGCGGCAGGGAATTGGCTACACCTTC. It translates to CASSQEWRQGIGYTF.

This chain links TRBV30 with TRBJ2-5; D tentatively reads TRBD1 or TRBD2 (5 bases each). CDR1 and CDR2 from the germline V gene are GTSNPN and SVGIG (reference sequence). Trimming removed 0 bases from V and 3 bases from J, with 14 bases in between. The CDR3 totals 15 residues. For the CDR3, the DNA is TGTGCCTGGAGTGTTAAAGGGGCCGGGAAAGAGACCCAGTACTTC. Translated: CAWSVKGAGKETQYF. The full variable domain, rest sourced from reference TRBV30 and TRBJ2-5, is SQTIHQWPATLVQPVGSPLSLECTVEGTSNPNLYWYRQAAGRGLQLLFYSVGIGQISSEVPQNLSASRPQDRQFILSSKKLLLSDSGFYLCAWSVKGAGKETQYFGPGTRLLVL.

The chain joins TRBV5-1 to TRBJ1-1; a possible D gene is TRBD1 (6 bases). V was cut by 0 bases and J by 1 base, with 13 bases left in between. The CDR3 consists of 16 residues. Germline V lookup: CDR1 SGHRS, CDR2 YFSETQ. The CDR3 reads CASSLAGTKPNTEAFF. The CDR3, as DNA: TGCGCCAGCAGCTTGGCCGGGACAAAGCCGAACACTGAAGCTTTCTTT.

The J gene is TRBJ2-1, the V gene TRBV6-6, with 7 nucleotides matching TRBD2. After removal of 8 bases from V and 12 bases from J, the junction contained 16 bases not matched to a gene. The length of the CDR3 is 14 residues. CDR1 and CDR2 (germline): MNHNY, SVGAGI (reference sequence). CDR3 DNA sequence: TGTGCCAGCTATGATGCGGGAGCCCCTTTAGGGCAGTTCTTC. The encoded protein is CASYDAGAPLGQFF.

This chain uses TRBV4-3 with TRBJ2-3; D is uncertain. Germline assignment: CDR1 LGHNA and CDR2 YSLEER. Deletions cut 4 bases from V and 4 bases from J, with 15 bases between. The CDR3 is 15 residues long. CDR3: CASSRDFSGPDTQYF. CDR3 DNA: TGCGCCAGCAGCCGCGACTTTTCAGGTCCAGATACGCAGTATTTT.

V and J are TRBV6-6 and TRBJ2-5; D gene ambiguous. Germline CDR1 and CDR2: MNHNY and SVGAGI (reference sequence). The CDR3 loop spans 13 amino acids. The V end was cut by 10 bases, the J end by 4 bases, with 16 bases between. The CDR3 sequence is CATRTDRRETQYF. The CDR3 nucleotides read TGTGCCACCAGGACGGATCGCCGAGAGACCCAGTACTTC.

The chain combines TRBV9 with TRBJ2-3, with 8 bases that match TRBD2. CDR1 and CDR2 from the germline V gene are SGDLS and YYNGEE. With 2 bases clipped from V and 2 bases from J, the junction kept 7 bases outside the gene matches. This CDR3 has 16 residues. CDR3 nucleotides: TGTGCCAGCAGCGTTTTCGAACTAGCGGACACAGATACGCAGTATTTT. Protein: CASSVFELADTDTQYF.

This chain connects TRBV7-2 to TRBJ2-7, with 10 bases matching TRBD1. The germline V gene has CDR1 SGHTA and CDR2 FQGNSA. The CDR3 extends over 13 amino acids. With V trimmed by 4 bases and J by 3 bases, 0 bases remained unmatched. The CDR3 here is CASSWTGGYEQYF. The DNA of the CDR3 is TGTGCCAGCAGCTGGACAGGGGGCTACGAGCAGTACTTC.

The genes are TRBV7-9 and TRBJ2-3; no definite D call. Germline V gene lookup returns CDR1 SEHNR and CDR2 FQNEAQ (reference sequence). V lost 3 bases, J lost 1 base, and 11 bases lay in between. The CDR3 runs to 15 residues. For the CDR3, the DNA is TGTGCCAGCAGCTTGTCCGCGGTCCGCACAGATACGCAGTATTTT. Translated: CASSLSAVRTDTQYF. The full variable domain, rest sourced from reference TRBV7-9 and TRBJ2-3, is DTGVSQNPRHKITKRGQNVTFRCDPISEHNRLYWYRQTLGQGPEFLTYFQNEAQLEKSRLLSDRFSAERPKGSFSTLEIQRTEQGDSAMYLCASSLSAVRTDTQYFGPGTRLTVL.

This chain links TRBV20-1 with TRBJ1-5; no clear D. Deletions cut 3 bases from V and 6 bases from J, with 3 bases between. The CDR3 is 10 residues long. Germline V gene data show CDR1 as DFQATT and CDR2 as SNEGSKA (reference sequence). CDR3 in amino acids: CSASSQPQHF. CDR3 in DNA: TGCAGTGCTAGTTCTCAGCCCCAGCATTTT.

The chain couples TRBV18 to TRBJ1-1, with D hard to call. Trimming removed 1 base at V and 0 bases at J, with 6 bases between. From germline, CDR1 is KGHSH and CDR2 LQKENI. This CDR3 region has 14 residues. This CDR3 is CASSPLDMNTEAFF. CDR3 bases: TGTGCCAGCTCACCACTTGACATGAACACTGAAGCTTTCTTT.

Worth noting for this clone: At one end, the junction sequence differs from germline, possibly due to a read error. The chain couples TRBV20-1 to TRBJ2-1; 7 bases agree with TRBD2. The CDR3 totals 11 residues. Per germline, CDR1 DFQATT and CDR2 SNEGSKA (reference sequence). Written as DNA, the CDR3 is TGCAGTGCTAGGACTAGCAATAAGCAGTTCTTC. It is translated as CSARTSNKQFF.

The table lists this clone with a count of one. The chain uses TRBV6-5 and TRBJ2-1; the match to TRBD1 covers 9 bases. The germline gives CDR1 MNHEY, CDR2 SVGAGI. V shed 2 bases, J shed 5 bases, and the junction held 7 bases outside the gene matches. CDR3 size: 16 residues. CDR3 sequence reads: CASSYGSGTGNNEQFF. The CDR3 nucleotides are TGTGCCAGCAGTTACGGGTCCGGGACAGGGAACAATGAGCAGTTCTTC.

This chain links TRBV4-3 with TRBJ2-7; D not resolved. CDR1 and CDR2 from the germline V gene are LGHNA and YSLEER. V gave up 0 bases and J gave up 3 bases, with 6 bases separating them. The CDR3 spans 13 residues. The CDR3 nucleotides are TGCGCCAGCAGCCAAGATCTGGGCTACGAGCAGTACTTC. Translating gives CASSQDLGYEQYF.

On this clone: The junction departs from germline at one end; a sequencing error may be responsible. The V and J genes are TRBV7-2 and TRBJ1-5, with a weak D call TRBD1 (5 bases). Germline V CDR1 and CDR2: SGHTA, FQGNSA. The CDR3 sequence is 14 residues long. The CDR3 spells CASSSLGPNQLQHF. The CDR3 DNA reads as TGTGCCAGCAGCTCCCTGGGGCCAAATCAGCTCCAGCATTTT.

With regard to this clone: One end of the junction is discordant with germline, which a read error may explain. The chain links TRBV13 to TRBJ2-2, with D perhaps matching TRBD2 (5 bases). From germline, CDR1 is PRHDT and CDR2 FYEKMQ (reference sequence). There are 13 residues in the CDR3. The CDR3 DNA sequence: TGTGCCAGCAGCTTAGGACACACCGGGGAACTGTTTTTT. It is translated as CASSLGHTGELFF.

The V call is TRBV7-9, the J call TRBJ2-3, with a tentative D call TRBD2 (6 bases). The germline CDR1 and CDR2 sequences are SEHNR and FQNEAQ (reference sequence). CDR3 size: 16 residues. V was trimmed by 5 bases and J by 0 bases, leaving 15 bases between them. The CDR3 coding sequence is TGTGCCAGCAGCCCTCGGGACTCGCCTAGCACAGATACGCAGTATTTT. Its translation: CASSPRDSPSTDTQYF.

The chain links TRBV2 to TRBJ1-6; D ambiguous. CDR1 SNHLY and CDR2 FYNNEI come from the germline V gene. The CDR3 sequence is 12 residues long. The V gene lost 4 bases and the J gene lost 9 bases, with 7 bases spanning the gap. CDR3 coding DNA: TGTGCCAGCAGTGGGGATGGTTCACCCCTCCACTTT. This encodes CASSGDGSPLHF. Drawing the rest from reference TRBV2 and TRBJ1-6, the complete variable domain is EPEVTQTPSHQVTQMGQEVILRCVPISNHLYFYWYRQILGQKVEFLVSFYNNEISEKSEIFDDQFSVERPDGSNFTLKIRSTKLEDSAMYFCASSGDGSPLHFGNGTRLTVT.

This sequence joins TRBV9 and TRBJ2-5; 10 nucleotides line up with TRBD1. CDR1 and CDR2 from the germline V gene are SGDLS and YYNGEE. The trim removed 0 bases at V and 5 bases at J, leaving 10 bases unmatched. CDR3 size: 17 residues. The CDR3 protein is CASSVGRTGGRRETQYF. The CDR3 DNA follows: TGTGCCAGCAGCGTAGGGCGGACAGGGGGGCGAAGGGAGACCCAGTACTTC.

Written as DNA, the CDR3 is TGTGCCAGCAGTTACATGAGGGGCGAAGCTTTCTTT. Translating gives CASSYMRGEAFF. V is TRBV6-5 and J is TRBJ1-1; D perhaps matches TRBD1 (5 bases). This CDR3 region has 12 residues. Germline lookup yields CDR1 MNHEY and CDR2 SVGAGI. V was clipped by 2 bases and J by 8 bases, with 9 bases between them.

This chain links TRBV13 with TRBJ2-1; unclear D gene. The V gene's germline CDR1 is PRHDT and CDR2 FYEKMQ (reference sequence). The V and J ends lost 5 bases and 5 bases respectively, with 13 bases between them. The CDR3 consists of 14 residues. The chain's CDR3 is CASSPKIIDNEQFF. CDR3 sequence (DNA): TGTGCCAGCAGCCCTAAAATTATTGACAATGAGCAGTTCTTC.

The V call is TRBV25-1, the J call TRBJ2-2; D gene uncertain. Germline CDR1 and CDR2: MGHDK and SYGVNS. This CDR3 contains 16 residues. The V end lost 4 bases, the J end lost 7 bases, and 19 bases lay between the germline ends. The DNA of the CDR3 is TGTGCCAGCAGTGGGACCGGGTTTCATGGCAACGGGGAGCTGTTTTTT. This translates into CASSGTGFHGNGELFF. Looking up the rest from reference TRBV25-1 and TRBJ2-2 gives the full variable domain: EADIYQTPRYLVIGTGKKITLECSQTMGHDKMYWYQQDPGMELHLIHYSYGVNSTEKGDLSSESTVSRIRTEHFPLTLESARPSHTSQYLCASSGTGFHGNGELFFGEGSRLTVL.